This T cell receptor (beta chain) is from a study of blood T cell repertoires in COVID-19 (dated by TCRdb to between 2020 and 2021). About the investigation overall: The collaborator samples originated in the United States, Italy and Spain and spanned the acute and convalescent phases of COVID-19. The material from the prospective study consisted of cDNA or gDNA derived from T cells, B-cell-depleted T cells, or PBMCs. The dataset comprised deeply sampled blood TCRbeta repertoires from subjects exposed to, actively infected with, or recovered from COVID-19. The repertoires were released in a freely available public database intended as a resource for research on the immune response to SARS-CoV-2. The samples were drawn from two sources: the first 160 participants of the ongoing ImmuneRACE study, and approximately 1,300 subjects contributed by 6 global collaborators. The sample metadata nearly always contained a de-identified subject ID, COVID-19 status, age in years and sex. Where available, HLA class I and class II types were obtained from metadata supplied by the sample provider rather than from assay-based typing.

For this clone: Its binding antigen is unknown. Per-base quality was not reported, and no clone a single base away is much larger than it.

The collaborating institutions used their own protocols to collect whole blood in K2EDTA tubes. For TCRbeta analysis, collaborators shipped samples as frozen whole blood, isolated PBMCs, or DNA extracted from either of those sample types. TCRbeta CDR3 regions were amplified from genomic DNA by means of the immunoSEQ Assay, a bias-controlled multiplex PCR. The authors processed their data as follows. Nucleated cell counts per sample were estimated from amplification of reference gene primers within the assay. To quantify the absolute abundance of each unique TCRbeta CDR3 rearrangement, sequence reads were collapsed and filtered. For each sample, productive Simpson clonality was calculated as the square root of Simpson's diversity index over productive rearrangements. Drawn from immuneACCESS, this table holds only the in-frame rearrangements with V and J called that TCRdb kept. Clones are partly lost; checked studies trace under half to an unresolved V gene and leave the rest unexplained. Clone size and the V and J calls come from that table; the DNA yielded D and trimming. The sample has some 150,000 clones on record, about 83% of them singletons. The ten largest clones take up about 9.4% of the sample.

Overall results and qualifications from the work: Clinical and demographic metadata were provided uncurated, with the amount varying by source and participant.

Sequences SEHNR (CDR1) and FQNEAQ (CDR2) are obtained from the germline V gene (reference sequence). The junction shows trimming of 2 bases on V and 5 bases on J, plus 9 bases between the germline ends. The CDR3 runs 13 residues from the cysteine to the phenylalanine. The kept DNA is CDR3 alone, 39 bases in frame from the first base. The sequence derives from a woman in her fifties or sixties with active or convalescent COVID-19. This sequence uses TRBV7-9 and TRBJ1-1; the D gene lacks a confident call. Sample: peripheral blood. The DNA sequence reads TGTGCCAGCAGCTTACGTGGGAGTACTGAAGCTTTCTTT. This codes for CASSLRGSTEAFF.